These 4 T cell receptor beta chains came from one sample sequenced in a study of blood T cell repertoires in COVID-19. Sequenced by immunoSEQ multiplex PCR; TCRdb stores in-frame clones only, minus some. The sample has about 16,000 clones; around nine tenths are singletons. Sequences were obtained from peripheral blood. These receptors were collected from a human donor in a cohort sampled during active COVID-19.

The V and J genes are TRBV3-1 (or the pseudogene TRBV3-2) and TRBJ2-5; D gene ambiguous. The CDR3 runs to 15 residues. From germline, CDR1 is LGHDT and CDR2 YNNKEL (reference sequence). V was pared by 3 bases and J by 0 bases, with 11 bases between. CDR3 sequence reads: CASSHQLGYQETQYF. The CDR3 DNA is TGTGCCAGCAGCCACCAATTGGGCTACCAAGAGACCCAGTACTTC.

The V gene is TRBV5-4, the J gene TRBJ1-1, with 10 bases fitting TRBD1. CDR1 SGHNT and CDR2 YYREEE come from the germline V gene (reference sequence). Trimming at V came to 4 bases and at J to 3 bases, leaving 3 bases not matched to a gene. This CDR3 is built from 14 residues. The CDR3: CASSGGQGDTEAFF. The DNA of the CDR3 is TGTGCCAGCAGCGGAGGACAGGGGGACACTGAAGCTTTCTTT.

This chain links TRBV6-5 with TRBJ2-7, with 12 bases that match TRBD2. V gave up 6 bases and J gave up 3 bases; unmatched junction bases: 6. This CDR3 is 15 amino acids long. The germline CDR1 and CDR2 sequences are MNHEY and SVGAGI. In nucleotides, the CDR3 is TGTGCCAGCAGGGCTAGCGGGAGGGCCCTCTACGAGCAGTACTTC. Translating it yields CASRASGRALYEQYF.

This clone was counted once. The chain carries TRBV5-1 and TRBJ2-5; perhaps TRBD2 as D (6 bases). Germline CDR1 SGHRS, CDR2 YFSETQ. The CDR3 extends over 14 amino acids. V was shortened by 4 bases and J by 1 base, with 11 bases between the two germline ends. The DNA for the CDR3 is TGCGCCAGCAGCCCCGGGACTCTCCAAGAGACCCAGTACTTC. It codes for CASSPGTLQETQYF.